The 23 T cell receptor beta chains given below trace back to one sample, sequenced in a study of T cell repertoires in cytomegalovirus infection. One entry per CDR3 protein, called by TCRdb with MiXCR from the reads. The repertoire holds about 680,000 distinct CDR3 sequences, with more than 20% as singletons. The sample taken for sequencing was CD8+ T cells from PBMCs. These receptors all stem from a human donor in good health (CMV status not recorded). Some clones in this sample may be carry-over from other donors' samples.

This clonotype was counted a few times. The genes are TRBV6-1 and TRBJ1-1; D possibly corresponds to TRBD1 (5 bases). The CDR3 totals 15 residues. From germline, CDR1 is MNHNS and CDR2 SASEGT. The ends were cut back, 6 bases at V and 0 bases at J, with 14 bases in the middle. The CDR3 protein is CASSNAQDMNTEAFF. The CDR3 nucleotides read TGTGCCAGCAGCAACGCTCAGGACATGAACACTGAAGCTTTCTTT.

This clonotype was counted between two and nine times. The rearrangement joins TRBV7-9 to TRBJ2-7; no firm D call. Trimming removed 3 bases at V and 2 bases at J, with 11 bases between. Germline CDR1 reads SEHNR; CDR2 reads FQNEAQ (reference sequence). CDR3 length: 14 amino acids. As DNA, the CDR3 is TGTGCCAGCAGCTTTGGTGCCAATCCCTACGAGCAGTACTTC. Its protein product is CASSFGANPYEQYF.

This clonotype was seen only a few times. This chain uses TRBV27 with TRBJ2-1; D might be TRBD1 (5 bases). Trimming took off 5 bases at V and 5 bases at J, with 19 bases between the two ends. This CDR3 spans 16 amino acids. The germline gives CDR1 MNHEY, CDR2 SMNVEV (reference sequence). The CDR3 bases are TGTGCCAGCAGTCCCAGCCAGGGTCACTTCCACAATGAGCAGTTCTTC. Translation gives CASSPSQGHFHNEQFF.

This clonotype was recorded many times. The rearrangement uses TRBV7-8 and TRBJ2-2, with D tentatively TRBD1 (5 bases). The V gene's germline CDR1 is SGHVS and CDR2 FQNEAQ. The CDR3 is 16 amino acids. Trimming shortened V by 1 base and J by 1 base, and 10 bases separated the two germline ends. The CDR3 region has the DNA TGTGCCAGCAGCTTAGGGACATACTTGAACACCGGGGAGCTGTTTTTT. Protein: CASSLGTYLNTGELFF. The full variable domain, with the rest looked up from reference TRBV7-8 and TRBJ2-2, is GAGVSQSPRYKVAKRGQDVALRCDPISGHVSLFWYQQALGQGPEFLTYFQNEAQLDKSGLPSDRFFAERPEGSVSTLKIQRTQQEDSAVYLCASSLGTYLNTGELFFGEGSRLTVL.

This clonotype was counted a few times. The rearrangement joins TRBV14 to TRBJ2-7, with TRBD2 identical over 9 bases. V gave up 1 base and J gave up 1 base; unmatched junction bases: 11. Per germline, CDR1 SGHDN and CDR2 FVKESK. CDR3 length equals 18 residues. CDR3: CASSQVPVVAGESYEQYF. DNA for the CDR3: TGTGCCAGCAGCCAAGTCCCCGTGGTAGCGGGGGAGTCCTACGAGCAGTACTTC.

This clonotype has just one count. The V call is TRBV6-2 or TRBV6-3, the J call TRBJ2-1; D might be TRBD2 (7 bases). V was shortened by 2 bases and J by 9 bases, with 20 bases between the two germline ends. From germline, CDR1 is MNHEY and CDR2 SVGEGT. This CDR3 spans 16 amino acids. Written as DNA, the CDR3 is TGTGCCAGCAGTTACCCCGGGGGGACACTCAGGGGTGAGCAGTTCTTC. Encoded protein: CASSYPGGTLRGEQFF.

This clonotype was observed a handful of times. V gene TRBV28 combines with J gene TRBJ2-3; 9 bases map to TRBD2. The V gene's germline CDR1 is MDHEN and CDR2 SYDVKM. This CDR3 is 18 amino acids long. V shed 1 base, J shed 4 bases, and the junction held 12 bases outside the gene matches. The CDR3 DNA reads as TGTGCCAGCAGTTTATTCCCGAGCGGGGGGCCGGTACCAGATACGCAGTATTTT. This translates into CASSLFPSGGPVPDTQYF.

This clonotype was counted a few times. The rearrangement joins TRBV6-6 to TRBJ2-1; D unclear. V dropped 10 bases and J dropped 2 bases, with 12 bases sitting between them. CDR1 and CDR2 from the germline V gene are MNHNY and SVGAGI (reference sequence). The CDR3 totals 13 residues. CDR3 sequence (DNA): TGTGCCATCCAGACCTACCCCTACAATGAGCAGTTCTTC. Translating it yields CAIQTYPYNEQFF.

CDR3 loop: CSAREFSGQYYEQYV. DNA of the CDR3: TGCAGTGCTAGAGAATTTTCTGGACAGTACTACGAGCAGTACGTC. This chain connects TRBV20-1 to TRBJ2-7; possibly TRBD1 for D (6 bases). CDR3 length: 15 residues. Germline V gene lookup returns CDR1 DFQATT and CDR2 SNEGSKA (reference sequence). The V gene lost 0 bases and the J gene lost 3 bases, with 15 bases spanning the gap.

V usage is TRBV7-4 and J usage is TRBJ1-2; 7 nucleotides line up with TRBD1. Trimming removed 5 bases from V and 4 bases from J; junction bases left unmatched: 16. The CDR3 extends over 17 amino acids. Germline values: CDR1 SGHVT, CDR2 SQSDAQ. The CDR3: CASSSVLGGGVGYGYTF. Here the CDR3 DNA reads TGTGCCAGCAGCAGCGTGTTGGGAGGGGGCGTCGGCTATGGCTACACCTTC.

This clonotype was detected ten times or more. The V call is TRBV7-8, the J call TRBJ2-1; 10 nucleotides agree with TRBD1. This CDR3 region has 15 residues. The junction had 5 bases not matched to a gene; V was cut back by 5 bases and J by 4 bases. The germline CDR1 and CDR2 sequences are SGHVS and FQNEAQ. CDR3 DNA sequence: TGTGCCAGCAGCCCCTTGGGACAGGGGTACAATGAGCAGTTCTTC. It translates to CASSPLGQGYNEQFF.

A word on this clonotype: A much larger clone lies one base from this, so it may be a read error. J is TRBJ2-3 and V is TRBV5-5; 8 bases align to TRBD2. CDR1 is SGHKS, CDR2 YYEKEE, per germline (reference sequence). This CDR3 contains 15 residues. V dropped 2 bases and J dropped 1; count of bases not matched to a gene: 3. The CDR3 sequence is CASSFYSGGTDTQYF. The CDR3 region has the DNA TGTGCCAGCAGCTTCTATAGCGGGGGCACAGATACGCAGTATTTT. The full variable domain, rest sourced from reference TRBV5-5 and TRBJ2-3, is DAGVTQSPTHLIKTRGQQVTLRCSPISGHKSVSWYQQVLGQGPQFIFQYYEKEERGRGNFPDRFSARQFPNYSSELNVNALLLGDSALYLCASSFYSGGTDTQYFGPGTRLTVL.

The table lists this clonotype with many counts. The rearrangement links TRBV7-2 to TRBJ2-7; 9 bases map to TRBD1. The CDR3 extends over 15 amino acids. Germline CDR1 reads SGHTA; CDR2 reads FQGNSA. With 5 bases clipped from V and 2 bases from J, the junction kept 7 bases outside the gene matches. The CDR3 is CASSPIGDRAYEQYF. The CDR3 nucleotides read TGTGCCAGCAGCCCGATTGGGGACAGGGCCTACGAGCAGTACTTC.

The chain couples TRBV29-1 to TRBJ2-2; no firm D call. Trimming left V 4 bases short and J 4 bases short, with 10 bases between. In germline, CDR1 is SQVTM, CDR2 ANQGSEA. The CDR3 extends over 13 amino acids. The CDR3 loop reads CSVGARPTGELFF. CDR3 sequence (DNA): TGCAGCGTTGGGGCAAGGCCCACCGGGGAGCTGTTTTTT.

This clonotype showed up many times. V usage is TRBV7-2 and J usage is TRBJ1-1; 8 bases line up with TRBD1. Germline CDR1 and CDR2: SGHTA and FQGNSA. There are 15 residues in the CDR3. V shed 5 bases, J shed 3 bases, and the junction held 8 bases outside the gene matches. The chain's CDR3 is CASSRLDRADTEAFF. CDR3 nucleotide sequence: TGTGCCAGCAGCCGCCTGGACAGGGCGGACACTGAAGCTTTCTTT.

This clonotype showed up just a few times. This sequence joins TRBV15 and TRBJ2-2, with D unresolved. Trimming pared 5 bases from V and 0 bases from J, leaving 19 bases between. This CDR3 contains 18 residues. Germline values: CDR1 LNHNV, CDR2 YYDKDF (reference sequence). The CDR3 protein is CATSPFLARTSNTGELFF. The CDR3 DNA is TGTGCCACCAGCCCTTTCTTAGCCCGGACCTCGAACACCGGGGAGCTGTTTTTT.

The table lists this clonotype with a few counts. V usage is TRBV7-3 and J usage is TRBJ2-2; TRBD2 matches at 7 bases. Germline trimming cut 5 bases from V and 1 base from J; bases unmatched to any gene: 4. The CDR3 loop spans 15 amino acids. Germline values: CDR1 SGHTA, CDR2 FQGTGA. CDR3 DNA sequence: TGTGCCAGCAGCCCCAGCGGGATGAACACCGGGGAGCTGTTTTTT. It yields the protein CASSPSGMNTGELFF.

This clonotype appeared a few times. The rearrangement joins TRBV27 to TRBJ2-7; D is possibly TRBD1 (5 bases). Trimming took off 6 bases at V and 4 bases at J, with 16 bases between the two ends. The CDR3 runs to 14 residues. The V gene's germline CDR1 is MNHEY and CDR2 SMNVEV (reference sequence). CDR3: CASRALGGQYEQYF. CDR3 nucleotides: TGTGCCAGCAGGGCATTGGGCGGACAATACGAGCAGTACTTC.

This clonotype was counted between two and nine times. The chain has TRBV19 and TRBJ2-7, with 9 bases lining up with TRBD1. The CDR3 loop spans 14 amino acids. The V segment lost 2 bases and the J segment 9 bases; nucleotides outside the gene matches: 8. Germline V gene data show CDR1 as LNHDA and CDR2 as SQIVND (reference sequence). The CDR3 sequence is CASSITGQGFGQYF. The CDR3 region has the DNA TGTGCCAGTAGTATAACGGGACAGGGCTTCGGGCAGTACTTC. Filled out from reference TRBV19 and TRBJ2-7, the complete variable domain reads DGGITQSPKYLFRKEGQNVTLSCEQNLNHDAMYWYRQDPGQGLRLIYYSQIVNDFQKGDIAEGYSVSREKKESFPLTVTSAQKNPTAFYLCASSITGQGFGQYFGPGTRLTVT.

V usage is TRBV6-2 or TRBV6-3 and J usage is TRBJ2-1; TRBD1 matches 8 bases. The CDR3 extends over 17 amino acids. The germline gives CDR1 MNHEY, CDR2 SVGEGT. The junction had 15 bases not matched to a gene; V was cut back by 1 base and J by 10 bases. CDR3 protein: CASSYCPRDRRLGEQFF. CDR3 nucleotide sequence: TGTGCCAGCAGTTACTGCCCCCGGGACAGGAGGTTAGGCGAGCAGTTCTTC.

The V call is TRBV7-6, the J call TRBJ1-1; 7 positions match TRBD1. The CDR3 has 15 residues. CDR1 and CDR2 (germline): SGHVS, FNYEAQ. V shed 5 bases, J shed 7 bases, and the junction held 13 bases outside the gene matches. The CDR3 DNA sequence: TGTGCCAGCAGCCATCAGACAGGGATTAACGTTGAAGCTTTCTTT. This sequence encodes CASSHQTGINVEAFF.

This clonotype appeared many times. This chain connects TRBV7-9 to TRBJ2-5; 7 nucleotides agree with TRBD2. J was trimmed by 4 bases and V by 8 bases; bases with no gene match: 16. The CDR3 spans 16 residues. CDR1 is SEHNR, CDR2 FQNEAQ, per germline (reference sequence). CDR3 bases: TGTGCCAGCTCTAAGTTCGTGGCGGGGGATGGAGAGACCCAGTACTTC. Its protein is CASSKFVAGDGETQYF.

A few counts support this clonotype. The V call is TRBV7-9, the J call TRBJ2-1; either TRBD1 or TRBD2 may fit D (5 bases each). Trimming cost V 4 bases and J 10 bases, with 23 bases left between them. This CDR3 region has 16 residues. CDR1 SEHNR and CDR2 FQNEAQ come from the germline V gene (reference sequence). The CDR3 protein is CASSSDLGVLQGEQFF. As DNA, the CDR3 is TGTGCCAGCAGCTCAGACTTGGGGGTTTTGCAAGGGGAGCAGTTCTTC. The whole variable domain, remainder taken from reference TRBV7-9 and TRBJ2-1, is DTGVSQNPRHKITKRGQNVTFRCDPISEHNRLYWYRQTLGQGPEFLTYFQNEAQLEKSRLLSDRFSAERPKGSFSTLEIQRTEQGDSAMYLCASSSDLGVLQGEQFFGPGTRLTVL.